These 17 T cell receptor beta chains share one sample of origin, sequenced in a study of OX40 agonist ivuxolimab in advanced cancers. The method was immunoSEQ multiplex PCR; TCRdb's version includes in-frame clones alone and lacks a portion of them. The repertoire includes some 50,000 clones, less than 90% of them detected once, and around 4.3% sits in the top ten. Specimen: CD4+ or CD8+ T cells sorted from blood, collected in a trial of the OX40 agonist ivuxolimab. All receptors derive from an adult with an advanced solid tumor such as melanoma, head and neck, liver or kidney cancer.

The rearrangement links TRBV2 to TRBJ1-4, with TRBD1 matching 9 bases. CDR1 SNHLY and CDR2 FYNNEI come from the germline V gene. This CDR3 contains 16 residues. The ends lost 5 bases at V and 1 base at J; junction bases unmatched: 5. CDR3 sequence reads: CASSRDRVVTNEKLFF. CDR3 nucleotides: TGTGCCAGCAGTAGGGACAGGGTAGTAACTAATGAAAAACTGTTTTTT.

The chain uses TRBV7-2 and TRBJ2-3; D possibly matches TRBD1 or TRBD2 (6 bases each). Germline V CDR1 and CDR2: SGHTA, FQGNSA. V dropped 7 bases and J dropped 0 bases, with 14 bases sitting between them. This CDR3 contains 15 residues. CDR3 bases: TGTGCCAGCAATCCTACGGGGGCAAGCACAGATACGCAGTATTTT. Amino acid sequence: CASNPTGASTDTQYF.

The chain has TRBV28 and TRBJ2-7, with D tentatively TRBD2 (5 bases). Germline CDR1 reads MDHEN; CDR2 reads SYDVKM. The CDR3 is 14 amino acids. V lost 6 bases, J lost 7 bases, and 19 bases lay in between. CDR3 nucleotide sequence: TGTGCCAGCAGGCCTACCGGACGGTCGGGGGAGCAGTACTTC. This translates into CASRPTGRSGEQYF.

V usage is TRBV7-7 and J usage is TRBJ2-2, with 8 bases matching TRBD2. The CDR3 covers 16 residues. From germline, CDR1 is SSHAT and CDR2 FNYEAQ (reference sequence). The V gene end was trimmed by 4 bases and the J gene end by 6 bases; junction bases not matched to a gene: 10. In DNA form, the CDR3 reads TGTGCCAGCAGCTCGTCCGGGCTAGCGGGTTCCGGGGAGCTGTTTTTT. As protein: CASSSSGLAGSGELFF.

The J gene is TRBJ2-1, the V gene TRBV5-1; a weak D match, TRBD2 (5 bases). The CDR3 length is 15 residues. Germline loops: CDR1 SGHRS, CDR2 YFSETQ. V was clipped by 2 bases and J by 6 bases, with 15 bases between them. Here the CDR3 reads CASSFLASVPNEQFF. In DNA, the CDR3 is TGCGCCAGCAGCTTTTTAGCGTCAGTCCCCAATGAGCAGTTCTTC.

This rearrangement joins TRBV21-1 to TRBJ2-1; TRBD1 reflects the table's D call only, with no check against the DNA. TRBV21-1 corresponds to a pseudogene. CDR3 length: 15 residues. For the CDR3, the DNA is TGTGCCAGCACCTCAGGGGCAATACCAAACAATGAGCAGTTCTTC. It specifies CASTSGAIPNNEQFF.

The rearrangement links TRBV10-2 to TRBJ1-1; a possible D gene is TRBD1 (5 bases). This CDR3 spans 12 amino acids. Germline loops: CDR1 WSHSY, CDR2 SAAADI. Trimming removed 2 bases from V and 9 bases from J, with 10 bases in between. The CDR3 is CASSEVKGKAFF. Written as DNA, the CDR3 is TGCGCCAGCAGTGAGGTCAAGGGGAAAGCTTTCTTT.

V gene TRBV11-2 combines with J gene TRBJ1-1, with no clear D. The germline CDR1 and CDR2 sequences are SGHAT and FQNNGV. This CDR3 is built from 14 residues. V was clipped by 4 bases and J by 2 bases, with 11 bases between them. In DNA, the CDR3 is TGTGCCAGCAGCTCCGGTAGTCTTAACACTGAAGCTTTCTTT. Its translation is CASSSGSLNTEAFF. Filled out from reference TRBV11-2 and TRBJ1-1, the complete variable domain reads EAGVAQSPRYKIIEKRQSVAFWCNPISGHATLYWYQQILGQGPKLLIQFQNNGVVDDSQLPKDRFSAERLKGVDSTLKIQPAKLEDSAVYLCASSSGSLNTEAFFGQGTRLTVV.

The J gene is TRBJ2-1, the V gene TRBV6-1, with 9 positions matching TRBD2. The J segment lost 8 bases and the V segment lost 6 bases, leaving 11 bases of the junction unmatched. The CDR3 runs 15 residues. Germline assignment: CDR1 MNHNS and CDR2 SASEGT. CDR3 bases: TGTGCCAGCAGCCTGATAGCGGGAGATATCGATGAGCAGTTCTTC. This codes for CASSLIAGDIDEQFF.

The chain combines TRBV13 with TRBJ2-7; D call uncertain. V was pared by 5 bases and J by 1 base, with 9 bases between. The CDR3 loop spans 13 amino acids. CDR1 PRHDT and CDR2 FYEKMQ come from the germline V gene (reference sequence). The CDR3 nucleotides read TGTGCCAGCAGCCCCCCCCTTTCCTACGAGCAGTACTTC. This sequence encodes CASSPPLSYEQYF.

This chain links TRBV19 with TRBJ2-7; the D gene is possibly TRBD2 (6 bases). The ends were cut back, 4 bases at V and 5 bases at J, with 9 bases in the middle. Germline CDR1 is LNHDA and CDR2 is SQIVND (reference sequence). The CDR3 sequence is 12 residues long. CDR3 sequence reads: CASSSGTHEQYF. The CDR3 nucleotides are TGTGCCAGTAGTAGCGGGACCCACGAGCAGTACTTC.

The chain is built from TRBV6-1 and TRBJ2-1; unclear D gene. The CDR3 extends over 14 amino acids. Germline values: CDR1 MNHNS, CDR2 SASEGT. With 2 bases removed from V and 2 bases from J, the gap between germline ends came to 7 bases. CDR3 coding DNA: TGTGCCAGCAGTGAATCGAGCCCCTACAATGAGCAGTTCTTC. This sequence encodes CASSESSPYNEQFF.

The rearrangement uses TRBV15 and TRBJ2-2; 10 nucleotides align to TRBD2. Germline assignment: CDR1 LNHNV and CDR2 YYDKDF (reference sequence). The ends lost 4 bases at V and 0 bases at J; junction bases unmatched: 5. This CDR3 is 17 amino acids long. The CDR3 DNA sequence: TGTGCCACCAGCAACCCGGGACTAGCGACGAACACCGGGGAGCTGTTTTTT. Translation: CATSNPGLATNTGELFF.

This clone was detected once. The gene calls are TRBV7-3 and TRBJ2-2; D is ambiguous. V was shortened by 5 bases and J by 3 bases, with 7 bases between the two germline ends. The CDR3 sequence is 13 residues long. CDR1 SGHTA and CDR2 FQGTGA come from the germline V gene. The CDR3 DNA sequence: TGTGCCAGCAGCCCTCTGGACACCGGGGAGCTGTTTTTT. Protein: CASSPLDTGELFF.

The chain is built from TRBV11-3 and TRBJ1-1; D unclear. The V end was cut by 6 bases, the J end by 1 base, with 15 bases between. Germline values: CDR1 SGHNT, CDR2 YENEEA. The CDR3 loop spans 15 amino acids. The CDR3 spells CASSRHSGGNTEAFF. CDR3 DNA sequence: TGTGCCAGCAGTCGACACTCTGGCGGGAACACTGAAGCTTTCTTT. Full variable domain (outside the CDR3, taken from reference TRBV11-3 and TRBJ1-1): EAGVVQSPRYKIIEKKQPVAFWCNPISGHNTLYWYLQNLGQGPELLIRYENEEAVDDSQLPKDRFSAERLKGVDSTLKIQPAELGDSAVYLCASSRHSGGNTEAFFGQGTRLTVV.

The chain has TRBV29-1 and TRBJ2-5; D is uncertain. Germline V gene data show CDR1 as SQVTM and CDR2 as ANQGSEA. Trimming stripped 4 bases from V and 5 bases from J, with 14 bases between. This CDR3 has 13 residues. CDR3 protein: CSVVQALGETQYF. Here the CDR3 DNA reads TGCAGCGTTGTTCAGGCCCTGGGGGAGACCCAGTACTTC.

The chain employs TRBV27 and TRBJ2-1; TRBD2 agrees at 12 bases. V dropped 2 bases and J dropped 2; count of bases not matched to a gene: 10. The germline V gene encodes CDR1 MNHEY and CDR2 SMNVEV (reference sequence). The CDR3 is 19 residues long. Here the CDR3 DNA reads TGTGCCAGCAGTTTAGGTCCTCTAGCGGGAGGGCTTCCCTACAATGAGCAGTTCTTC. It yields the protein CASSLGPLAGGLPYNEQFF.